This T cell receptor (beta chain) was found in a study of beta chain features in type 1 diabetes. The study, taken as a whole, reports: Type 1 diabetes patients had TCRB CDR3s that were shorter (moderately but significantly so) in all four CD4+ subsets.

The germline V and J ends were trimmed by 2 bases and 1 base, with 21 bases remaining between them. There are 18 residues in the CDR3. Germline CDR1 and CDR2: ENHRY and SYGVKD. This clone was found a few times. Its matching antigen is unknown. The study reverse transcribed the entire isolated RNA, so it sequenced expressed TCRB transcripts. Sequencing was performed with immunoSEQ multiplex PCR; in TCRdb, only in-frame clones are kept and a portion is missing. The table records hundreds of thousands of clones, roughly 13% of them present only once. The receptor's source is a man aged 18 to 29 with type 1 diabetes. Sequencing was carried out using naive CD4+ T cells from blood. The chain couples TRBV10-3 to TRBJ2-7; D may be TRBD1 (6 bases). DNA of the CDR3: TGTGCCATCAGTGAGCCTAGGGGGAGAGAAGGAGCTTCCTACGAGCAGTACTTC. Encoded protein: CAISEPRGREGASYEQYF.